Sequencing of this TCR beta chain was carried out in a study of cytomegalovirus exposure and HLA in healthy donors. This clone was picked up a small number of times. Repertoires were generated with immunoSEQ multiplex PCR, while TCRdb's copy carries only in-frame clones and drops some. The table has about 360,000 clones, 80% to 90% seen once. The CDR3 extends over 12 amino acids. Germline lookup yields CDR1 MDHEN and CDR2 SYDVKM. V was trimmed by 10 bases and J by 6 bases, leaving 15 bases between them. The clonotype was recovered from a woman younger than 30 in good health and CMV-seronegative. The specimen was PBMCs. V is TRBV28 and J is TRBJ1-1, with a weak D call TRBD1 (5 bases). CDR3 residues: CATKSWGAEAFF. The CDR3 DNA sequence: TGTGCCACCAAATCTTGGGGGGCTGAAGCTTTCTTT.